This passage covers 23 T cell receptor beta chains from one sample sequenced in a study of blood T cell repertoires in COVID-19. Repertoires were generated with immunoSEQ multiplex PCR, while TCRdb's copy carries only in-frame clones and drops some. The sample includes over 250,000 clones, around nine tenths of them seen just once. The specimen was PBMCs or T cells enriched from blood (not recorded which). Receptors were obtained from a woman aged 18-29 years who had recovered from COVID-19.

CDR3 bases: TGTGCCAGCAGCTTGGGCGATCGGAGCAATCAGCCCCAGCATTTT. Translation gives CASSLGDRSNQPQHF. The chain has TRBV5-6 and TRBJ1-5; D is unresolved. This CDR3 has 15 amino acids. Per germline, CDR1 SGHDT and CDR2 YYEEEE. V was clipped by 0 bases and J by 1 base, with 8 bases between them.

A note on this clone: Mismatch with germline at one junction end may stem from a read error. The rearrangement links TRBV7-9 to TRBJ2-7; 13 bases agree with TRBD2. There are 13 residues in the CDR3. CDR1 is SEHNR, CDR2 FQNEAQ, per germline (reference sequence). The CDR3 DNA is TGTGCCAGCAGGTTCGGACTAGCGGGGGCGAACCACTTC. Protein sequence: CASRFGLAGANHF.

The rearrangement joins TRBV5-1 to TRBJ2-7; 7 bases are shared with TRBD1. The CDR3 contains 15 residues. V gave up 0 bases and J gave up 2 bases; unmatched junction bases: 5. Germline CDR1 and CDR2: SGHRS and YFSETQ. In nucleotides, the CDR3 is TGCGCCAGCAGCTTGGCCGAGGGGGCCGCCTACGAGCAGTACTTC. It yields the protein CASSLAEGAAYEQYF.

The CDR3 here is CASNQGEVGWALHF. The DNA of the CDR3 is TGTGCCAGCAACCAGGGGGAGGTCGGGTGGGCCCTCCACTTT. This rearrangement joins TRBV25-1 to TRBJ1-6; 7 bases are a match to TRBD1. The CDR3 spans 14 residues. Trimming took 7 bases from V and 14 from J; bases not matched to a gene: 14. The V gene's germline CDR1 is MGHDK and CDR2 SYGVNS.

V and J are TRBV30 and TRBJ2-1; 7 nucleotides align to TRBD1. Losses at the gene ends were 5 bases for V and 7 bases for J; bases not matched to a gene: 11. The CDR3 spans 14 residues. From germline, CDR1 is GTSNPN and CDR2 SVGIG (reference sequence). CDR3 amino acids: CAWGRGGRRNEQFF. CDR3 nucleotides: TGTGCCTGGGGAAGAGGGGGCAGAAGGAATGAGCAGTTCTTC.

At least ten counts were recorded for this clone. The chain combines TRBV28 with TRBJ1-2; 7 nucleotides align to TRBD1. Germline loops: CDR1 MDHEN, CDR2 SYDVKM. The CDR3 has 16 amino acids. Trimming at V came to 7 bases and at J to 0 bases, leaving 11 bases not matched to a gene. CDR3 region: CASKKGAFISNYGYTF. DNA of the CDR3: TGTGCCAGCAAAAAGGGGGCCTTTATATCTAACTATGGCTACACCTTC.

The chain recombines TRBV30 with TRBJ2-7; possibly TRBD1 for D (5 bases). V was cut by 0 bases and J by 2 bases, with 14 bases left in between. The CDR3 sequence is 15 residues long. Germline CDR1 is GTSNPN and CDR2 is SVGIG (reference sequence). CDR3 amino acids: CAWSVVPDKAYEQYF. The CDR3 DNA sequence: TGTGCCTGGAGTGTAGTTCCGGACAAAGCCTACGAGCAGTACTTC.

This clone was recorded many times. The chain has TRBV2 and TRBJ2-2; 11 bases line up with TRBD2. The V gene end was trimmed by 7 bases and the J gene end by 9 bases; junction bases not matched to a gene: 10. Germline assignment: CDR1 SNHLY and CDR2 FYNNEI. The CDR3 contains 15 residues. The DNA for the CDR3 is TGTGCCAGCACATTTAGCGGGAGGGCCTCATGGGAGCTGTTTTTT. It yields the protein CASTFSGRASWELFF. Full variable domain (outside the CDR3, taken from reference TRBV2 and TRBJ2-2): EPEVTQTPSHQVTQMGQEVILRCVPISNHLYFYWYRQILGQKVEFLVSFYNNEISEKSEIFDDQFSVERPDGSNFTLKIRSTKLEDSAMYFCASTFSGRASWELFFGEGSRLTVL.

The chain has TRBV30 and TRBJ2-3; D perhaps matches TRBD2 (5 bases). Germline V lookup: CDR1 GTSNPN, CDR2 SVGIG (reference sequence). The length of the CDR3 is 12 residues. Trimming took off 8 bases at V and 0 bases at J, with 9 bases between the two ends. The CDR3 protein is CALASSTDTQYF. Written as DNA, the CDR3 is TGTGCCCTAGCTTCCAGCACAGATACGCAGTATTTT.

The V call is TRBV6-5, the J call TRBJ2-1; 8 positions match TRBD1. The CDR3 runs 15 residues. CDR1 is MNHEY, CDR2 SVGAGI, per germline. Trimming cost V 1 base and J 5 bases; bases outside gene matches: 4. The CDR3: CASSYLGTGHNEQFF. The CDR3 coding sequence is TGTGCCAGCAGTTACTTGGGGACAGGCCACAATGAGCAGTTCTTC.

The chain is built from TRBV2 and TRBJ2-7; 11 bases match TRBD2. The CDR3 loop spans 16 amino acids. Germline CDR1 is SNHLY and CDR2 is FYNNEI. Losses at the gene ends were 5 bases for V and 0 bases for J; bases not matched to a gene: 6. As DNA, the CDR3 is TGTGCCAGCAGTAAGGGACTAGCGGTAAGCTCCTACGAGCAGTACTTC. Translating it yields CASSKGLAVSSYEQYF.

The rearrangement uses TRBV6-5 and TRBJ2-7; TRBD2 is a possible D gene (6 bases). This CDR3 region has 14 residues. V was clipped by 6 bases and J by 2 bases, with 14 bases between them. Per germline, CDR1 MNHEY and CDR2 SVGAGI. The CDR3 loop is CASRTGTGAYEQYF. In DNA, the CDR3 is TGTGCCAGCAGGACCGGGACGGGAGCCTACGAGCAGTACTTC.

The chain employs TRBV6-5 and TRBJ2-7; D is possibly TRBD2 (7 bases). CDR1 and CDR2 from the germline V gene are MNHEY and SVGAGI. This CDR3 region has 15 residues. V lost 0 bases and J 4 bases, leaving 13 bases between the germline ends. In DNA, the CDR3 is TGTGCCAGCAGTTACTCGATGGAGGGGGGGTACGAGCAGTACTTC. It translates to CASSYSMEGGYEQYF.

The V and J genes are TRBV14 and TRBJ2-7; D might be TRBD1 (5 bases). Germline CDR1 SGHDN, CDR2 FVKESK. The CDR3 is made up of 14 amino acids. Trimming took 2 bases from V and 2 from J, leaving 10 bases between them. DNA for the CDR3: TGTGCCAGCAGCCAAAGACAGACCACCTACGAGCAGTACTTC. It translates to CASSQRQTTYEQYF.

This clone was detected once. The chain links TRBV4-1 to TRBJ1-6, with TRBD1 identical over 8 bases. The CDR3 runs to 16 residues. Trimming removed 4 bases from V and 9 bases from J; junction bases left unmatched: 11. The germline V gene has CDR1 MGHRA and CDR2 YSYEKL. CDR3 amino acids: CASSPRGRLVTSPLHF. CDR3 DNA: TGCGCCAGCAGCCCCAGGGGGCGACTAGTCACTTCACCCCTCCACTTT.

V gene TRBV6-5 combines with J gene TRBJ2-2; D gene uncertain. CDR3 length equals 14 residues. Germline CDR1 is MNHEY and CDR2 is SVGAGI. V gave up 2 bases and J gave up 1 base, with 5 bases separating them. The DNA for the CDR3 is TGTGCCAGCAGTTACGGCCTGAACACCGGGGAGCTGTTTTTT. It yields the protein CASSYGLNTGELFF.

V usage is TRBV4-1 and J usage is TRBJ2-3, with D perhaps matching TRBD2 (6 bases). From germline, CDR1 is MGHRA and CDR2 YSYEKL. V dropped 3 bases and J dropped 0 bases, with 13 bases sitting between them. CDR3 size: 16 residues. CDR3 sequence: CASSQGPGLSTDTQYF. The CDR3 DNA is TGCGCCAGCAGCCAGGGGCCGGGACTGAGCACAGATACGCAGTATTTT.

The chain is built from TRBV7-9 and TRBJ2-2; the match to TRBD2 covers 13 bases. CDR3 length equals 18 residues. The ends lost 5 bases at V and 1 base at J; junction bases unmatched: 7. CDR1 is SEHNR and CDR2 is FQNEAQ in the germline V gene (reference sequence). The CDR3 nucleotides read TGTGCCAGCAGCCCGGGACTAGCGGGGAAAAAGAACACCGGGGAGCTGTTTTTT. It encodes CASSPGLAGKKNTGELFF.

The J gene is TRBJ2-1, the V gene TRBV30, with D tentatively TRBD2 (6 bases). There are 12 residues in the CDR3. Germline values: CDR1 GTSNPN, CDR2 SVGIG (reference sequence). Trimming shortened V by 2 bases and J by 9 bases, and 11 bases separated the two germline ends. CDR3 in DNA: TGTGCCTGGAGTCAGCAGGGAGGTGAGCAGTTCTTC. This sequence encodes CAWSQQGGEQFF.

This chain joins TRBV4-3 and TRBJ2-1; TRBD1 might be the D (5 bases). The germline gives CDR1 LGHNA, CDR2 YSLEER. V was shortened by 3 bases and J by 4 bases, with 16 bases between the two germline ends. This CDR3 has 16 amino acids. This chain's CDR3 is CASSHLGPGLYNEQFF. The CDR3 nucleotides read TGCGCCAGCAGCCATCTAGGCCCAGGGCTTTACAATGAGCAGTTCTTC.

This clone has just a few counts. V and J are TRBV15 and TRBJ1-4; possibly TRBD1 for D (5 bases). Trimming removed 3 bases at V and 4 bases at J, with 15 bases between. This CDR3 is 16 amino acids long. Germline CDR1 and CDR2: LNHNV and YYDKDF (reference sequence). CDR3 sequence reads: CATSRGGDVVNEKLFF. The CDR3 nucleotides read TGTGCCACCAGCAGGGGGGGGGACGTAGTTAATGAAAAACTGTTTTTT. The whole variable domain, filled in from reference TRBV15 and TRBJ1-4, reads DAMVIQNPRYQVTQFGKPVTLSCSQTLNHNVMYWYQQKSSQAPKLLFHYYDKDFNNEADTPDNFQSRRPNTSFCFLDIRSPGLGDTAMYLCATSRGGDVVNEKLFFGSGTQLSVL.

The rearrangement uses TRBV11-2 and TRBJ2-5, with 8 nucleotides matching TRBD2. This CDR3 comprises 15 residues. The V gene end was trimmed by 6 bases and the J gene end by 2 bases; junction bases not matched to a gene: 8. The germline gives CDR1 SGHAT, CDR2 FQNNGV. The CDR3 sequence: CASRRPGLGQETQYF. CDR3 in DNA: TGTGCCAGCAGACGTCCGGGACTAGGACAAGAGACCCAGTACTTC.

V is TRBV5-5 and J is TRBJ2-7; D call uncertain. The CDR3 is 15 residues long. The germline V and J ends were trimmed by 1 base and 1 base, with 12 bases remaining between them. Germline V gene data show CDR1 as SGHKS and CDR2 as YYEKEE (reference sequence). The CDR3 reads CASSLWADQSYEQYF. CDR3 nucleotide sequence: TGTGCCAGCAGCTTGTGGGCAGATCAATCCTACGAGCAGTACTTC.